This T cell receptor beta chain originates from a study of CD8 T cells in ankylosing spondylitis (dated by TCRdb to about 2017). Regarding the study in general: To find TCR variants linked to disease, the study profiled T cell receptor beta repertoires in ankylosing spondylitis patients and healthy donors. In total, the full study cohort was made up of nearly 110 healthy donors and 25 to 30 ankylosing spondylitis patients. Peripheral blood samples were taken, and synovial fluid was additionally collected from ankylosing spondylitis patients.

Comment on this clonotype: No cognate antigen has been identified for it. This may arise from a read error, as a much more abundant clone is one base away.

The germline V gene yields MDHEN for CDR1 and SYDVKM for CDR2. The germline ends are 8 bases apart after V is trimmed by 6 bases and J by 0 bases. From its cysteine to its phenylalanine, the CDR3 spans 13 amino acids. The kept DNA is CDR3 alone, 39 bases in frame from the first base. General conclusions and limits of the study: Some of the motif variants had been reported before in the synovial fluid and blood of reactive arthritis patients, a finding that suggests common disease-initiation mechanisms. According to the report, matched synovial fluid samples from ankylosing spondylitis patients were significantly enriched for the disease-linked clones. Blood from ankylosing spondylitis patients appeared to be characterized by a TCR beta motif composed of several highly homologous amino acid variants. The disease-linked clones had a CD8+ phenotype and were found at relatively low frequencies in peripheral blood.

These reads were obtained on an Illumina HiSeq 2500. TCR beta libraries were prepared by quantitative 5'-RACE with molecular barcodes. Turning to the authors' computational methods: To identify disease-linked TCR variants, a new computational method was used, one built on a probabilistic model of VDJ rearrangement. TCRdb reprocessed the public reads (quality trimming at Q25 with fastp, clone calling with MiXCR) and kept in-frame beta chains. Under each unique CDR3 protein, matching rows form one entry showing the most common genes and DNA. In this record, the V and J calls reflect TCRdb's handling and not the investigators' own analysis. In this sample the table shows approximately 350,000 distinct CDR3 sequences, 14% to 15% of which occur a single time. 0.85% to 1.4% of the sample is held by the ten biggest clonotypes.

The V and J segments used are TRBV28 and TRBJ1-1, with TRBD1 perhaps the D gene, on 5 matching bases. This TCR derives from a male donor with ankylosing spondylitis or in good health (not recorded which). The sample consisted of blood, either unsorted or a sorted T cell fraction (not recorded which). The CDR3: CASRLRVNTEAFF. The DNA is TGTGCCAGCAGGCTCAGGGTGAACACTGAAGCTTTCTTT.